This T cell receptor beta chain was profiled in a study of OX40 agonist ivuxolimab in advanced cancers. Study in general: Those treated in dose escalation had hepatocellular carcinoma, melanoma, renal cell cancer or head and neck cancer.

Only in-frame clones appear in the TCRdb table, and some are missing; sequencing was by immunoSEQ multiplex PCR. The sample contains 89,000 or so clones, 88% of which appear only once. The sequences come from CD4+ or CD8+ T cells sorted from blood, collected in a trial of the OX40 agonist ivuxolimab. The TCR originated in an adult with an advanced solid tumor such as melanoma, head and neck, liver or kidney cancer.

The CDR3 loop is CASSLGRDTGELFF. DNA for the CDR3: TGTGCCAGCAGCTTAGGGCGAGACACCGGGGAGCTGTTTTTT. The chain is built from TRBV7-8 and TRBJ2-2; D remains ambiguous. V was clipped by 1 base and J by 3 bases, with 6 bases between them. Germline CDR1 is SGHVS and CDR2 is FQNEAQ. This CDR3 is built from 14 residues. Variable domain in full (rest from reference TRBV7-8 and TRBJ2-2): GAGVSQSPRYKVAKRGQDVALRCDPISGHVSLFWYQQALGQGPEFLTYFQNEAQLDKSGLPSDRFFAERPEGSVSTLKIQRTQQEDSAVYLCASSLGRDTGELFFGEGSRLTVL.